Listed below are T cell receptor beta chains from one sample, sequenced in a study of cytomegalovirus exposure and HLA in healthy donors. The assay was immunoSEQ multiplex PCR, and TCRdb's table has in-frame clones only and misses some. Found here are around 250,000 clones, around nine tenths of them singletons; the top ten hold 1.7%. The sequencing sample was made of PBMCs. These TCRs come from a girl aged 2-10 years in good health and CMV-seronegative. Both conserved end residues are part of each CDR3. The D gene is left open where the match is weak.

CDR3aa: CASTPGWGALGEQYF; CDR3nt: TGTGCCAGTACCCCCGGGTGGGGAGCGCTCGGCGAGCAGTACTTC; j_gene: TRBJ2-7; len: 15; v_gene: TRBV19; d_gene: NA
CDR3aa: CASSMGQGMAFF; CDR3nt: TGTGCCAGCAGCATGGGACAGGGGATGGCTTTCTTT; j_gene: TRBJ1-1; len: 12; v_gene: TRBV6-5; d_gene: TRBD1
CDR3aa: CASGQTAGAEQFF; CDR3nt: TGTGCCAGCGGACAGACCGCGGGGGCTGAGCAGTTCTTC; j_gene: TRBJ2-1; len: 13; v_gene: TRBV11-3; d_gene: NA
CDR3aa: CASSYTGVTEAFF; CDR3nt: TGTGCCAGCAGTTACACAGGGGTTACTGAAGCTTTCTTT; j_gene: TRBJ1-1; len: 13; v_gene: TRBV6-5; d_gene: TRBD1
CDR3aa: CASSPEGLETQYF; CDR3nt: TGTGCCAGCAGCCCGGAGGGACTCGAGACCCAGTACTTC; j_gene: TRBJ2-5; len: 13; v_gene: TRBV5-4; d_gene: NA
CDR3aa: CASSAIRPGTSEAEQFF; CDR3nt: TGTGCCAGCAGCGCAATACGTCCCGGGACTAGCGAAGCTGAGCAGTTCTTC; j_gene: TRBJ2-1; len: 17; v_gene: TRBV7-8; d_gene: TRBD2
CDR3aa: CASSSRPDVLTF; CDR3nt: TGTGCCAGCAGCTCCCGTCCCGACGTCCTGACTTTC; j_gene: TRBJ2-6; len: 12; v_gene: TRBV5-5; d_gene: NA
CDR3aa: CAWNLRRITEAFF; CDR3nt: TGTGCCTGGAACCTCCGGAGGATCACTGAAGCTTTCTTT; j_gene: TRBJ1-1; len: 13; v_gene: TRBV30; d_gene: NA
CDR3aa: CAWNRGYEKLFF; CDR3nt: TGTGCCTGGAACAGGGGGTATGAAAAACTGTTTTTT; j_gene: TRBJ1-4; len: 12; v_gene: TRBV30; d_gene: TRBD1
CDR3aa: CASSFDGVNTGELFF; CDR3nt: TGTGCCAGCAGTTTCGACGGGGTGAACACCGGGGAGCTGTTTTTT; j_gene: TRBJ2-2; len: 15; v_gene: TRBV27; d_gene: NA